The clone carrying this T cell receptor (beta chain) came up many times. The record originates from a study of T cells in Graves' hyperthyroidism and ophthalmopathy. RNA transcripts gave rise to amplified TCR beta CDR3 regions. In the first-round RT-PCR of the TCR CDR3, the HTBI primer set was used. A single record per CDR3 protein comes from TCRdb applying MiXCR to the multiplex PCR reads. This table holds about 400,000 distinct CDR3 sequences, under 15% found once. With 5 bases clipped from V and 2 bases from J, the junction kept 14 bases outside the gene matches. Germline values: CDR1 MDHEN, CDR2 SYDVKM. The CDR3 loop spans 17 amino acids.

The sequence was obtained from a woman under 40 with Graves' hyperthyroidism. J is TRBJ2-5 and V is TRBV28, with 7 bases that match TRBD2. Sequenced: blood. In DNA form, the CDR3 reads TGTGCCAGCAGTCCCTTTATGTCTAGCGGATTTCAAGAGACCCAGTACTTC. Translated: CASSPFMSSGFQETQYF.